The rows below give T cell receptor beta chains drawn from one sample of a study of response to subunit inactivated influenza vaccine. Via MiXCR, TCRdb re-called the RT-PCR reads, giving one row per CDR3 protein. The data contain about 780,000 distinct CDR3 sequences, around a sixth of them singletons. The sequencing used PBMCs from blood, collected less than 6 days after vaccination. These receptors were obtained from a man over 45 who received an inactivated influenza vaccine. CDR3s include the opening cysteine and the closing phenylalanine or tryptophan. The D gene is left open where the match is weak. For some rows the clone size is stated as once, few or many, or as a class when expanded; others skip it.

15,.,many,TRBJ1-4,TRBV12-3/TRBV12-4,TGTGCCAGCAGTTCGAGGGAGCGGCACAATGAAAAACTGTTTTTT,CASSSRERHNEKLFF
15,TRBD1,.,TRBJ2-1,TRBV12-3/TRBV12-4,TGTGCCAGCAGTCAAGACAGGGGGCCCTACAATGAGCAGTTCTTC,CASSQDRGPYNEQFF
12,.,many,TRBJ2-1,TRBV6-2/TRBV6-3,TGTGCCAGCAGTTACAGCCCCAATGAGCAGTTCTTC,CASSYSPNEQFF
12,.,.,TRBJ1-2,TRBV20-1,TGCAGTGCTAGAGCAGGGGTTAGTGGCTACACCTTC,CSARAGVSGYTF
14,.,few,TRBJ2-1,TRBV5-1,TGCGCCAGCAAGCTCCAGACGGCGGTGGATGAGCAGTTCTTC,CASKLQTAVDEQFF
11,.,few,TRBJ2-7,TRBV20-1,TGCAGTGCTAGAGCGGGGCACGAGCAGTACTTC,CSARAGHEQYF
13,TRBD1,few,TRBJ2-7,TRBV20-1,TGCAGTGCAGAGGACAGGGATTCCTACGAGCAGTACTTC,CSAEDRDSYEQYF
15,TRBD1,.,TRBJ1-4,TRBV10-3,TGTGCCATCAGTGACCCCGGGACAGGGGGTGAAAAACTGTTTTTT,CAISDPGTGGEKLFF
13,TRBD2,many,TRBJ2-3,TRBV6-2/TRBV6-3,TGTGCCAGCAGAATGGGAGGGCCAAATACGCAGTATTTT,CASRMGGPNTQYF
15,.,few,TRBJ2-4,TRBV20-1,TGCAGTGCTAGAGATCACGGAATTCGAAGTGGCATTCAGTACTTC,CSARDHGIRSGIQYF
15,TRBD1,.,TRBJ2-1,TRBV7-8,TGTGCCAGCAGCCGCACGGGACAGGGGGGAAATGAGCAGTTCTTC,CASSRTGQGGNEQFF
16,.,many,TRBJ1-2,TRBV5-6,TGTGCCAGCAGCCCGTGGCCAGGGGATGGTAATAATGGCTACACCTTC,CASSPWPGDGNNGYTF
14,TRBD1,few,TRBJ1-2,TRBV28,TGTGCCAGCAATCCCCGGGACAGGGAGCATGGCTACACCTTC,CASNPRDREHGYTF
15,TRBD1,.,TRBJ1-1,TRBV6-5,TGTGCCAGCAGTTACCCCGGGACAGGGGATAATGAAGCTTTCTTT,CASSYPGTGDNEAFF
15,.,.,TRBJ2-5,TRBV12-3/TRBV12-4,TGTGCCAGCAGTTCTCCGGACATGACGGGGGAGACCCAGTACTTC,CASSSPDMTGETQYF
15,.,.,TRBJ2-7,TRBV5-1,TGCGCCAGCAGCTTGGTAGGAGGGAGAACCTACGAGCAGTACTTC,CASSLVGGRTYEQYF
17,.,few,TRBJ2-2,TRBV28,TGTGCCAGCAGTTCTCCCCCCGGGACACCAAACACCGGGGAGCTGTTTTTT,CASSSPPGTPNTGELFF
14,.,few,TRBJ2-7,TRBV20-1,TGCAGTGCTAGAGTGATGGACTCCTACTACGAGCAGTACTTC,CSARVMDSYYEQYF
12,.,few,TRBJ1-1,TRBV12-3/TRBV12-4,TGTGCCAGCAGTAAATGGGGCACTGAAGCTTTCTTT,CASSKWGTEAFF
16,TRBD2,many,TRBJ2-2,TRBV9,TGTGCCAGCAGCGCCACTAGCGGGAGCGGCACCGGGGAGCTGTTTTTT,CASSATSGSGTGELFF
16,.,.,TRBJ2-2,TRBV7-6,TGTGCCAGCAGCCAGATCCGACGGCCAAACACCGGGGAGCTGTTTTTT,CASSQIRRPNTGELFF
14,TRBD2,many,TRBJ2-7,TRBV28,TGTGCCAGCAGCTTAGCGGGGGTAACCTACGAGCAGTACTTC,CASSLAGVTYEQYF
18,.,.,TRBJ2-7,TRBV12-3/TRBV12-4,TGTGCCAGCAGTTTAGGGGGACCGTGGGGGACGGAGCCCTACGAGCAGTACTTC,CASSLGGPWGTEPYEQYF
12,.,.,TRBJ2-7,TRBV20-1,TGCAGTGCGAAGCGGATCCCCTACGAGCAGTACTTC,CSAKRIPYEQYF
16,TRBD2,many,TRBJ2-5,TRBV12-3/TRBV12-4,TGTGCCAGCAGTACCCTCCTAACTAGCGGGCAAGAGACCCAGTACTTC,CASSTLLTSGQETQYF
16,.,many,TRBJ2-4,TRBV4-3,TGCGCCAGCAGCCAAGGGACTATCCTCGCCAAAAACATTCAGTACTTC,CASSQGTILAKNIQYF
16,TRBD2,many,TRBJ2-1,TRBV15,TGTGCCACCAGCAGAGTTGGTTTTTGGCGGGAGAATGAGCAGTTCTTC,CATSRVGFWRENEQFF